This T cell receptor beta chain was recorded in a study of technical replicates of blood from a handful of donors. TCRdb's table, derived via immunoSEQ multiplex PCR, lists solely in-frame clones and lacks some. The table lists about 60,000 clones, around 90% of them singletons. CDR3 length: 13 residues. V was pared by 4 bases and J by 1 base, with 1 base of the junction left unmatched. Per the germline V gene, CDR1 is SGDLS and CDR2 is YYNGEE. V usage is TRBV9 and J usage is TRBJ1-1, with 7 bases fitting TRBD1. The specimen was PBMCs. The clonotype comes from a human donor in good health. Some clones in this sample may be carry-over from other donors' samples. The CDR3 region is CASSRDRNTEAFF. CDR3 coding DNA: TGTGCCAGCAGCCGGGACAGGAACACTGAAGCTTTCTTT.